These 17 T cell receptor beta chains originate from one sample sequenced in a study of blood T cell repertoires in COVID-19. This table comes from immunoSEQ multiplex PCR, and its TCRdb copy is limited to in-frame clones, with some not included. The repertoire holds about 150,000 clones, with around 83% as singletons. The sequenced material came from peripheral blood. The receptors shown here come from a woman between 50 and 59 years old with acute or convalescent COVID-19.

This sequence joins TRBV9 and TRBJ2-5; 7 bases align to TRBD1. This CDR3 comprises 18 residues. The V gene's germline CDR1 is SGDLS and CDR2 YYNGEE. Germline trimming cut 3 bases from V and 1 base from J; bases unmatched to any gene: 15. The CDR3 DNA reads TGTGCCAGCAGCGACAGTACCAAACGGGACAGTTTCCAAGAGACCCAGTACTTC. Translated: CASSDSTKRDSFQETQYF.

J is TRBJ2-3 and V is TRBV28; D may be TRBD2 (5 bases). The CDR3 covers 12 residues. The V end was cut by 6 bases, the J end by 9 bases, with 13 bases between. Germline V CDR1 and CDR2: MDHEN, SYDVKM. CDR3 in amino acids: CASSLIRGTQYF. The CDR3 nucleotides read TGTGCCAGCAGCCTAATTCGCGGGACGCAGTATTTT.

The J gene is TRBJ1-4, the V gene TRBV10-1, with TRBD1 identical over 12 bases. The CDR3 extends over 16 amino acids. J gave up 8 bases and V 2 bases, and 6 bases lay outside the gene matches. Germline lookup yields CDR1 WNHNN and CDR2 SYGVQD (reference sequence). The CDR3 spells CASSERGTGGVEKLFF. The DNA for the CDR3 is TGCGCCAGCAGTGAGCGCGGGACAGGGGGCGTAGAAAAACTGTTTTTT.

This chain links TRBV11-2 with TRBJ2-1, with TRBD2 matching 9 bases. The CDR3 is 14 amino acids. The V gene's germline CDR1 is SGHAT and CDR2 FQNNGV. Trimming took 4 bases from V and 5 from J; bases not matched to a gene: 3. This CDR3 is CASSSGLANNEQFF. Written as DNA, the CDR3 is TGTGCCAGCAGCTCGGGACTAGCCAACAATGAGCAGTTCTTC.

V gene TRBV5-1 combines with J gene TRBJ2-3; 8 bases are a match to TRBD2. Germline values: CDR1 SGHRS, CDR2 YFSETQ. The CDR3 runs 16 residues. Trimming cost V 3 bases and J 3 bases; bases outside gene matches: 9. CDR3 nucleotides: TGCGCCAGCAGCTCAGGACTAGCTGCCCGGACAGATACGCAGTATTTT. Translating it yields CASSSGLAARTDTQYF. Together with reference TRBV5-1 and TRBJ2-3, the CDR3 gives the full variable domain: KAGVTQTPRYLIKTRGQQVTLSCSPISGHRSVSWYQQTPGQGLQFLFEYFSETQRNKGNFPGRFSGRQFSNSRSEMNVSTLELGDSALYLCASSSGLAARTDTQYFGPGTRLTVL.

This clone was seen more than once but under ten times. The chain has TRBV28 and TRBJ2-7; 7 positions match TRBD1. From germline, CDR1 is MDHEN and CDR2 SYDVKM. The CDR3 covers 15 residues. Trimming cost V 4 bases and J 0 bases; bases outside gene matches: 6. CDR3 in amino acids: CASSSPGQSSYEQYV. For the CDR3, the DNA is TGTGCCAGCAGTTCGCCGGGACAGAGCTCCTACGAGCAGTACGTC.

In its sample, this clone was seen many times. This chain connects TRBV28 to TRBJ1-5, with unresolved D. The ends were cut back, 5 bases at V and 4 bases at J, with 24 bases in the middle. CDR3 length equals 18 residues. The germline CDR1 and CDR2 sequences are MDHEN and SYDVKM. CDR3 protein: CASSLRPLQSVRNQPQHF. CDR3 DNA: TGTGCCAGCAGTCTCAGGCCTCTACAGTCGGTCCGTAATCAGCCCCAGCATTTT.

This chain connects TRBV3-1 (or the pseudogene TRBV3-2) to TRBJ1-2, with unresolved D. Trimming shortened V by 0 bases and J by 1 base, and 9 bases separated the two germline ends. Germline CDR1 and CDR2: LGHDT and YNNKEL (reference sequence). The CDR3 totals 15 residues. CDR3 region: CASSQDTSGNYGYTF. CDR3 nucleotides: TGTGCCAGCAGCCAAGATACATCGGGTAACTATGGCTACACCTTC.

This rearrangement joins TRBV29-1 to TRBJ2-2; D may be TRBD2 (5 bases). This CDR3 comprises 14 residues. V was cut by 2 bases and J by 5 bases, with 12 bases left in between. The germline V gene has CDR1 SQVTM and CDR2 ANQGSEA. As DNA, the CDR3 is TGCAGCGTTGAACAGGACTTGGGGACCGGGGAGCTGTTTTTT. Amino acids: CSVEQDLGTGELFF.

The rearrangement joins TRBV24-1 to TRBJ2-3; D call uncertain. The CDR3 totals 15 residues. Germline V gene sequence: CDR1 KGHDR, CDR2 SFDVKD. Between the trimmed V and J ends, which lost 2 bases and 1 base, there was a span of 9 bases. CDR3 loop: CATSDSMARTDTQYF. The DNA for the CDR3 is TGTGCCACCAGTGATTCAATGGCTCGCACAGATACGCAGTATTTT.

This chain links TRBV7-9 with TRBJ1-1; D ambiguous. This CDR3 contains 14 residues. The V end lost 3 bases, the J end lost 5 bases, and 13 bases lay between the germline ends. Per the germline V gene, CDR1 is SEHNR and CDR2 is FQNEAQ (reference sequence). CDR3 DNA sequence: TGTGCCAGCAGCTTTCCCGGGTTGAGTACTGAAGCTTTCTTT. Translated, it gives CASSFPGLSTEAFF.

CDR3 loop: CASSLDRTSDEQFF. The CDR3 region has the DNA TGTGCCAGCAGCTTAGATAGGACTAGCGATGAGCAGTTCTTC. The chain is built from TRBV11-3 and TRBJ2-1; TRBD2 agrees at 9 bases. Germline V gene lookup returns CDR1 SGHNT and CDR2 YENEEA. The V and J ends lost 0 bases and 8 bases, in that order; junction bases with no gene match: 2. The CDR3 covers 14 residues.

The CDR3 reads CSASGSVNYGYTF. In nucleotides, the CDR3 is TGCAGTGCTAGTGGGAGCGTTAACTATGGCTACACCTTC. The chain joins TRBV20-1 to TRBJ1-2; no definite D call. Germline V CDR1 and CDR2: DFQATT, SNEGSKA (reference sequence). The CDR3 spans 13 residues. Trimming left V 3 bases short and J 1 base short, with 9 bases between.

This clone was seen once. This rearrangement joins TRBV18 to TRBJ2-7, with D perhaps TRBD1 (5 bases). V was clipped by 3 bases and J by 6 bases, with 15 bases between them. The CDR3 sequence is 14 residues long. Germline assignment: CDR1 KGHSH and CDR2 LQKENI. The CDR3 protein is CASSPRAGSVEQYF. DNA for the CDR3: TGTGCCAGCTCACCCCGGGCAGGGTCGGTCGAGCAGTACTTC.

CDR3 region: CASSLEGTGLSPLHF. The CDR3 coding sequence is TGTGCCAGCAGCTTAGAGGGGACAGGGCTGTCACCCCTCCACTTT. The chain has TRBV11-2 and TRBJ1-6; TRBD1 agrees at 9 bases. The CDR3 has 15 residues. The germline V gene has CDR1 SGHAT and CDR2 FQNNGV. Trimming at V came to 0 bases and at J to 10 bases, leaving 4 bases not matched to a gene.

This clone was counted a single time. V is TRBV30 and J is TRBJ1-2; 8 bases map to TRBD1. This CDR3 spans 18 amino acids. The V gene end was trimmed by 7 bases and the J gene end by 7 bases; junction bases not matched to a gene: 26. Germline CDR1 reads GTSNPN; CDR2 reads SVGIG (reference sequence). CDR3 sequence reads: CAFANGVVATGGLAGYTF. The CDR3 DNA follows: TGTGCCTTCGCTAACGGGGTAGTAGCTACAGGGGGTCTAGCTGGCTACACCTTC. Drawing the rest from reference TRBV30 and TRBJ1-2, the complete variable domain is SQTIHQWPATLVQPVGSPLSLECTVEGTSNPNLYWYRQAAGRGLQLLFYSVGIGQISSEVPQNLSASRPQDRQFILSSKKLLLSDSGFYLCAFANGVVATGGLAGYTFGSGTRLTVV.

This clone was seen only once. J is TRBJ2-7 and V is TRBV3-1 (or the pseudogene TRBV3-2); 8 bases fit TRBD2. The CDR3 contains 15 residues. Looked up from germline, CDR1 is LGHDT and CDR2 is YNNKEL (reference sequence). V lost 2 bases to trimming and J lost 5 bases; unmatched junction nucleotides: 8. The CDR3 protein is CASSQREGRSHEQYF. For the CDR3, the DNA is TGTGCCAGCAGCCAACGGGAGGGTCGTTCCCACGAGCAGTACTTC.